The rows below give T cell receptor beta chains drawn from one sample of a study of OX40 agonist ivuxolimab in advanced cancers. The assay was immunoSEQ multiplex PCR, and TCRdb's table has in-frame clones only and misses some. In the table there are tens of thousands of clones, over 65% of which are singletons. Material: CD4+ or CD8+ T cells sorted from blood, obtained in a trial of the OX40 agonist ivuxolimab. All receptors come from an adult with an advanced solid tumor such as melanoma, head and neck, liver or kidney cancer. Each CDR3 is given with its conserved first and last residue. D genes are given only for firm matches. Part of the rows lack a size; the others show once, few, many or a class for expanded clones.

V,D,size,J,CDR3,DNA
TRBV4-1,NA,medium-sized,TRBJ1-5,CASSQRPHVFQPQHF,TGCGCCAGCAGCCAAAGGCCGCACGTTTTCCAGCCCCAGCATTTT
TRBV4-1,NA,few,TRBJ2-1,CASSLEGGRISYNEQFF,TGCGCCAGCAGCCTGGAGGGGGGCCGCATCTCCTACAATGAGCAGTTCTTC
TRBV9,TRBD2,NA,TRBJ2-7,CASSVGGSGYEQYF,TGTGCCAGCAGCGTAGGTGGTAGCGGGTACGAGCAGTACTTC
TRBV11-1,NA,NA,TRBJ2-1,CASSLVVGAEGPYNEQFF,TGTGCCAGCAGCTTAGTCGTGGGGGCGGAGGGACCCTACAATGAGCAGTTCTTC
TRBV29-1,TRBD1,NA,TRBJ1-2,CSVTGGIGYGYTF,TGCAGCGTGACAGGGGGCATAGGTTATGGCTACACCTTC
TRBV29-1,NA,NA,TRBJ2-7,CSVEEGGISYEQYF,TGCAGCGTTGAAGAGGGGGGCATCTCCTACGAGCAGTACTTC
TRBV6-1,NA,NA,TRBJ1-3,CASSEWAGGGNTIYF,TGTGCCAGCAGTGAATGGGCCGGTGGTGGAAACACCATATATTTT
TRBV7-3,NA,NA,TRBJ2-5,CASSLGGFGRVSQRETQYF,TGTGCTAGCAGCTTAGGGGGTTTTGGCAGGGTAAGCCAAAGAGAGACCCAGTACTTC
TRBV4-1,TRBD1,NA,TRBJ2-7,CASSQSLTGSYEQYF,TGCGCCAGCAGCCAATCATTGACAGGGAGTTACGAGCAGTACTTC
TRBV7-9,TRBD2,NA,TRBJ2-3,CASSSSLAGIADTQYF,TGTGCCAGCAGCTCCTCACTAGCGGGAATCGCAGATACGCAGTATTTT
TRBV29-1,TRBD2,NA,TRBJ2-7,CSVVTSGSYEQYF,TGCAGCGTGGTGACTAGCGGGAGTTACGAGCAGTACTTC
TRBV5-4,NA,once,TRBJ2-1,CASSWRLGTFSYNEQFF,TGTGCCAGCAGCTGGCGACTCGGGACGTTCTCCTACAATGAGCAGTTCTTC
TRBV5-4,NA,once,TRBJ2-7,CASSSKGRGTYEQYF,TGTGCCAGCAGCTCTAAGGGACGGGGAACCTACGAGCAGTACTTC
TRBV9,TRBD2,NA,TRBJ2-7,CASSPGGAYEQYF,TGTGCCAGCAGCCCCGGGGGGGCCTACGAGCAGTACTTC
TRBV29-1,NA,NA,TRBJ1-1,CSGIRGGGTEAFF,TGCAGCGGCATCAGGGGTGGCGGCACTGAAGCTTTCTTT
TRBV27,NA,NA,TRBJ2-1,CASSPIWVSGKGDEQFF,TGTGCCAGCAGTCCAATATGGGTTAGCGGAAAAGGGGATGAGCAGTTCTTC
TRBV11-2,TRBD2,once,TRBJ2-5,CASSFFGREETQYF,TGTGCCAGCAGCTTTTTCGGGAGGGAAGAGACCCAGTACTTC
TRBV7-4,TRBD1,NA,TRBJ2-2,CASSLDRVNTGELFF,TGTGCCAGCAGCCTAGACAGGGTGAACACCGGGGAGCTGTTTTTT
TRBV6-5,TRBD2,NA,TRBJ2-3,CASSLAGGPWDTQYF,TGTGCCAGCAGTTTAGCGGGAGGGCCTTGGGATACGCAGTATTTT
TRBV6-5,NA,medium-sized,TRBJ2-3,CASSPAGTDTQYF,TGTGCCAGCAGCCCCGCAGGCACAGATACGCAGTATTTT
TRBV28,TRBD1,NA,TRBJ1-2,CASSVLRTGQVANTF,TGTGCCAGCAGTGTATTAAGGACGGGACAGGTGGCTAATACCTTC
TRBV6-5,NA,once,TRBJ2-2,CASSLRVTGELFF,TGTGCCAGCAGTCTCAGGGTCACCGGGGAGCTGTTTTTT
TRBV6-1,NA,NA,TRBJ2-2,CASSELGGANTGELFF,TGTGCCAGCAGTGAATTAGGAGGCGCGAACACCGGGGAGCTGTTTTTT
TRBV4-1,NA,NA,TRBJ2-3,CASSHPRDKPTDTQYF,TGCGCCAGCAGCCACCCCCGGGACAAACCTACAGATACGCAGTATTTT
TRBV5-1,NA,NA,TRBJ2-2,CASSLEQLNTGELFF,TGCGCCAGCAGCTTGGAACAGCTAAACACCGGGGAGCTGTTTTTT
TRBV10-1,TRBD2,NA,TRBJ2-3,CASSERHPTSGRLDTQYF,TGCGCCAGCAGTGAGAGACATCCGACTAGCGGGAGATTAGATACGCAGTATTTT
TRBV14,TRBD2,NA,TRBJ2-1,CASSQHASGPYNEQFF,TGTGCCAGCAGCCAGCACGCTAGCGGGCCCTACAATGAGCAGTTCTTC
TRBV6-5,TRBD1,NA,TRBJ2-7,CASSYSDRGYEQYF,TGTGCCAGCAGTTACTCGGACAGGGGCTACGAGCAGTACTTC
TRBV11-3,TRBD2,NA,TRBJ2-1,CASSLGGGSSYNEQFF,TGTGCCAGCAGCTTAGGGGGAGGGAGCTCCTACAATGAGCAGTTCTTC
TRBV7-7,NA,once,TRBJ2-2,CASSPPGVSSTGELFF,TGTGCTAGCAGCCCCCCGGGGGTATCCAGTACCGGGGAGCTGTTTTTT
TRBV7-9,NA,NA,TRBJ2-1,CASSLAALASYWNEQFF,TGTGCCAGCAGCTTAGCAGCCCTAGCGTCGTATTGGAATGAGCAGTTCTTC
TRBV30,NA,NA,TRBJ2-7,CAWTPDRDLYF,TGTGCCTGGACCCCCGACAGAGACCTTTACTTC
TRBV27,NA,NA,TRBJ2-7,CASSGDLFYEQYF,TGTGCCAGCAGTGGGGACTTGTTTTACGAGCAGTACTTC
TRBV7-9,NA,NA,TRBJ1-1,CASSFSGVTEAFF,TGTGCCAGCAGCTTTTCAGGGGTCACTGAAGCTTTCTTT
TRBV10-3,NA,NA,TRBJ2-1,CAITQLAPFNNEQFF,TGTGCCATCACCCAACTAGCCCCTTTTAACAATGAGCAGTTCTTC
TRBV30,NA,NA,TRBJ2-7,CAWSDRGTATYEQYF,TGTGCCTGGAGTGATAGGGGGACCGCTACCTACGAGCAGTACTTC
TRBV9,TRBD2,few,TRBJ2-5,CASSVGTQREGQETQYF,TGTGCCAGCAGCGTAGGAACCCAGCGGGAGGGACAAGAGACCCAGTACTTC
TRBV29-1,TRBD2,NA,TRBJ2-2,CSAHLAGVYTGELFF,TGCAGCGCTCATCTAGCGGGAGTATATACCGGGGAGCTGTTTTTT
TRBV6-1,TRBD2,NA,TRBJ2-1,CASSEELAGGHSEQFF,TGTGCCAGCAGTGAAGAATTAGCGGGAGGCCATTCTGAGCAGTTCTTC
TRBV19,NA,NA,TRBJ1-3,CASSGFSGNTIYF,TGTGCCTCGTCGGGTTTCTCTGGAAACACCATATATTTT
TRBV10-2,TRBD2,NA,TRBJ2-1,CASSAGRAVEQFF,TGCGCCAGCAGTGCCGGGAGGGCTGTGGAGCAGTTCTTC
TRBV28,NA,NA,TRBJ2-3,CASSFPDGGGDTQYF,TGTGCCAGCAGTTTTCCGGACGGAGGTGGAGATACGCAGTATTTT
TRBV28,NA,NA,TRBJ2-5,CASSRTRQQKETQYF,TGTGCCAGCAGCCGAACACGACAGCAAAAAGAGACCCAGTACTTC
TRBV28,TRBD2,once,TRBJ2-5,CASSSSQLAGGRETQYF,TGTGCCAGCAGTTCCTCCCAACTAGCGGGAGGTCGGGAGACCCAGTACTTC
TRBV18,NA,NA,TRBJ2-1,CASSPGPAWNEQFF,TGTGCCAGCTCACCAGGCCCGGCCTGGAATGAGCAGTTCTTC
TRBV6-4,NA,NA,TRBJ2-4,CASIHGPGTWMLAKNIQYF,TGTGCCAGCATCCACGGACCAGGTACTTGGATGTTAGCCAAAAACATTCAGTACTTC
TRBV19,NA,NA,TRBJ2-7,CASSMFSSYEQYF,TGTGCCAGTAGTATGTTTAGCTCCTACGAGCAGTACTTC
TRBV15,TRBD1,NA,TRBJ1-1,CATRKRQGNTEAFF,TGTGCCACCAGAAAACGACAGGGAAACACTGAAGCTTTCTTT
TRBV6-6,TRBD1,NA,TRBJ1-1,CASSGQGTKAFF,TGTGCCAGCAGCGGACAGGGAACAAAAGCTTTCTTT
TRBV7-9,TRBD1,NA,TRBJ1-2,CASSPPQGFDYGYTF,TGTGCCAGCAGCCCCCCACAGGGGTTCGACTATGGCTACACCTTC
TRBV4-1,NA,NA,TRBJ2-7,CASAGAGAYEQYF,TGCGCCAGCGCAGGGGCAGGGGCCTACGAGCAGTACTTC
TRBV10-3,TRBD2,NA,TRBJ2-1,CAISEGTSRYNEQFF,TGTGCCATCAGTGAGGGGACTAGCCGGTACAATGAGCAGTTCTTC
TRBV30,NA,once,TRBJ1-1,CAWSYGGEGEAFF,TGTGCCTGGAGTTACGGAGGGGAGGGAGAAGCTTTCTTT
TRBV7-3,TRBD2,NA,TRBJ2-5,CASSPGLAGPIETQYF,TGTGCCAGCAGCCCGGGACTAGCGGGGCCGATCGAGACCCAGTACTTC
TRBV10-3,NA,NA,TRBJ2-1,CAIGQSSYNEQFF,TGTGCCATCGGGCAGAGCTCCTACAATGAGCAGTTCTTC